The entry below describes one T cell receptor beta chain. This clonotype showed up just a few times. No cognate antigen has been identified for it. No much larger clonotype is one base removed from it; base qualities were not supplied. Library generation was performed with PCR. Instrument used: Illumina HiSeq 2500. Molecular barcoding was employed in the preparation of TCR libraries, with unique molecular identifiers being used to normalize TCRbeta repertoire quantification. TCRdb applied fastp at Q25 and MiXCR to the public reads, then kept only in-frame beta chains. Merged by CDR3 protein, the rows form single entries marked with the most common genes and DNA. In this sample the table shows 200,000 or so distinct CDR3 sequences, under 8.5% of which occur a single time. 35% of the sample lies in the top ten. This sample is drawn from a study of T-cell reconstitution after alpha-beta-depleted transplantation in children (TCRdb year 2016). Regarding the study in general: T-cell immune reconstitution after TCRalphabeta/CD19-depleted allogeneic hematopoietic cell transplantation in children was quantitatively tracked in the study by means of TCR repertoire profiling.

The trim is 1 base for V and 3 bases for J, with a gap of 9 bases between the germline ends. The CDR3 goes from the cysteine to the phenylalanine over 14 residues. Here the CDR3 DNA is all that survives: 42 bases in frame from base 1. From a lookup of the germline V gene (reference sequence), CDR1 and CDR2 are LGHDT and YNNKEL. The sample's treatment or condition label, in plain terms: allogeneic hematopoietic cell transplantation with graft depleted of TCRalphabeta T cells and CD19 B cells. The transplant recipients were children given TCRalphabeta/CD19-depleted allogeneic hematopoietic cell grafts. What the research found in general, with its limitations: Apparently early alphabetaT-cell count recovery about two months after transplant reportedly relied on only several hundred rapidly expanded clones derived from non-depleted graft cells. In some patients, the high TCRbeta diversity seen at day 60 was put down to recipient T cells and intrathymic progenitors that had survived conditioning. Hyperexpanded clone frequencies declined over subsequent months; after one year, T-cell counts and TCRbeta diversity were mostly attributed to newly produced T cells.

The receptor was derived from a male patient between 2 and 10 years old who had a stem cell transplant for acute myeloid leukemia, so the T cells may come from the graft donor. Rearrangement joined TRBV3-1 to TRBJ1-2, with an unclear D gene assignment. The material sequenced was PBMCs, mostly from graft donor cells, taken 360 days after TCRalphabeta/CD19-depleted stem cell transplant. The CDR3 corresponds to CASSQAVVDYGYTF. Read as DNA, the sequence is TGTGCCAGCAGCCAAGCGGTCGTGGACTATGGCTACACCTTC.